The 25 T cell receptor beta chains below come from one sample, sequenced in a study of CD8 T cells in Susac syndrome. Roughly 0.45 to 1 ug RNA was reverse transcribed with random hexamers. TCRdb ran MiXCR on the immunoSEQ multiplex PCR reads and lists one entry per CDR3 protein. This table holds around 170,000 distinct CDR3 sequences, 95% to 97% found once. Sequenced sample: CD4+ T cells from PBMCs. These receptors were taken from a human donor with Susac syndrome.

Only one count was recorded for this clonotype. The V call is TRBV20-1, the J call TRBJ2-1; 10 nucleotides match TRBD2. The germline gives CDR1 DFQATT, CDR2 SNEGSKA (reference sequence). The CDR3 has 17 residues. With V trimmed by 2 bases and J by 7 bases, 14 bases remained unmatched. The CDR3 DNA follows: TGCAGTGCTAGAAACAATCCGCCTAGCGGGAGATTGAATGAGCAGTTCTTC. Translated, it gives CSARNNPPSGRLNEQFF.

V and J are TRBV30 and TRBJ2-1; a weak D match, TRBD2 (6 bases). This CDR3 has 15 amino acids. V gave up 2 bases and J gave up 6 bases, with 17 bases separating them. Germline values: CDR1 GTSNPN, CDR2 SVGIG (reference sequence). The CDR3: CAWSQGLAGSNEQFF. The DNA of the CDR3 is TGTGCCTGGAGTCAAGGACTGGCGGGGAGCAATGAGCAGTTCTTC.

The chain employs TRBV4-3 and TRBJ2-7; D is undetermined. This CDR3 has 13 residues. Deletions cut 1 base from V and 4 bases from J, with 8 bases between. The V gene's germline CDR1 is LGHNA and CDR2 YSLEER. The CDR3 coding sequence is TGCGCCAGCAGCCAAGTGAAGGGATACGAGCAGTACTTC. Translation: CASSQVKGYEQYF.

CDR3 DNA: TGTGCCAGCGGTGGGACAGGGGGTAGCAATCAGCCCCAGCATTTT. This gives the protein CASGGTGGSNQPQHF. The chain links TRBV2 to TRBJ1-5, with TRBD1 identical over 11 bases. V lost 8 bases, J lost 0 bases, and 3 bases stayed unmatched. Per the germline V gene, CDR1 is SNHLY and CDR2 is FYNNEI. This CDR3 has 15 amino acids. The entire variable domain, with the rest obtained from reference TRBV2 and TRBJ1-5, is as follows: EPEVTQTPSHQVTQMGQEVILRCVPISNHLYFYWYRQILGQKVEFLVSFYNNEISEKSEIFDDQFSVERPDGSNFTLKIRSTKLEDSAMYFCASGGTGGSNQPQHFGDGTRLSIL.

This rearrangement joins TRBV20-1 to TRBJ2-1, with TRBD2 matching over 8 bases. Germline-derived CDR1 and CDR2 are DFQATT and SNEGSKA (reference sequence). This CDR3 is 14 amino acids long. The trim removed 0 bases at V and 7 bases at J, leaving 5 bases unmatched. The CDR3 here is CSAREREVGNEQFF. DNA of the CDR3: TGCAGTGCTAGAGAGCGGGAGGTAGGGAATGAGCAGTTCTTC.

This rearrangement joins TRBV24-1 to TRBJ1-5, with a possible D match to TRBD1 (6 bases). Trimming left V 8 bases short and J 1 base short, with 14 bases between. CDR1 and CDR2 from the germline V gene are KGHDR and SFDVKD. The CDR3 contains 15 residues. Here the CDR3 reads CATTRGEGSNQPQHF. DNA for the CDR3: TGTGCCACCACCAGGGGTGAAGGGAGCAATCAGCCCCAGCATTTT.

The gene calls are TRBV30 and TRBJ2-3; unclear D gene. Trimming cost V 2 bases and J 5 bases, with 14 bases left between them. The CDR3 has 14 amino acids. Germline V gene sequence: CDR1 GTSNPN, CDR2 SVGIG (reference sequence). The CDR3 DNA reads TGTGCCTGGAGTAGGAAGGGCTTGGTAGATACGCAGTATTTT. It translates to CAWSRKGLVDTQYF.

The chain combines TRBV12-3 or TRBV12-4 with TRBJ2-5; D remains unclear. The ends were cut back, 2 bases at V and 2 bases at J, with 6 bases in the middle. This CDR3 is 13 amino acids long. The CDR3 bases are TGTGCCAGCAGTTTATGGAATCAAGAGACCCAGTACTTC. Protein sequence: CASSLWNQETQYF.

This rearrangement joins TRBV19 to TRBJ1-5; D unresolved. CDR1 is LNHDA, CDR2 SQIVND, per germline (reference sequence). CDR3 length: 14 amino acids. With 3 bases removed from V and 7 bases from J, the gap between germline ends came to 13 bases. CDR3 sequence reads: CASSIGPSGQPQHF. CDR3 bases: TGTGCCAGTAGTATCGGGCCGTCGGGGCAGCCCCAGCATTTT.

The chain couples TRBV12-3 or TRBV12-4 to TRBJ2-1; TRBD1 agrees at 7 bases. V was pared by 2 bases and J by 9 bases, with 7 bases of the junction left unmatched. This CDR3 spans 14 amino acids. CDR3 coding DNA: TGTGCCAGCAGTTTAACAGAGGGGGCCGGTGAGCAGTTCTTC. Protein: CASSLTEGAGEQFF.

The V call is TRBV27, the J call TRBJ2-1, with D uncertain. Germline CDR1 MNHEY, CDR2 SMNVEV (reference sequence). V was shortened by 4 bases and J by 0 bases, with 13 bases between the two germline ends. CDR3 length: 16 amino acids. The CDR3 region is CASSSPVRSSYNEQFF. CDR3 sequence (DNA): TGTGCCAGCAGTTCTCCAGTCCGAAGCTCCTACAATGAGCAGTTCTTC.

The chain carries TRBV29-1 and TRBJ2-3; a weak D match, TRBD2 (5 bases). V lost 7 bases and J lost 5, with 16 bases in between. Germline V gene lookup returns CDR1 SQVTM and CDR2 ANQGSEA. The CDR3 consists of 13 residues. The DNA of the CDR3 is TGCAGCGGAAGCGGAGAGAGGCAAGATACGCAGTATTTT. Amino acid sequence: CSGSGERQDTQYF.

The rearrangement links TRBV15 to TRBJ2-6, with D unclear. V lost 0 bases to trimming and J lost 3 bases, with 6 bases between them. The CDR3 is made up of 15 amino acids. Germline V CDR1 and CDR2: LNHNV, YYDKDF (reference sequence). In DNA, the CDR3 is TGTGCCACCAGCAGAGATCTTATTGGGGCCAACGTCCTGACTTTC. Its protein is CATSRDLIGANVLTF.

The chain couples TRBV20-1 to TRBJ2-7; TRBD2 matches at 10 bases. Germline values: CDR1 DFQATT, CDR2 SNEGSKA (reference sequence). The CDR3 has 13 residues. The V and J ends lost 6 bases and 5 bases, in that order; junction bases with no gene match: 7. In nucleotides, the CDR3 is TGCAGTGCCCCACTAGCGGGAAGGAACGAGCAGTACTTC. Amino acid sequence: CSAPLAGRNEQYF.

This chain links TRBV30 with TRBJ2-7; D unclear. Germline loops: CDR1 GTSNPN, CDR2 SVGIG (reference sequence). The CDR3 extends over 12 amino acids. V was pared by 0 bases and J by 2 bases, with 5 bases between. The CDR3 nucleotides are TGTGCCTGGAGTGTACGAGCCTACGAGCAGTACTTC. Its protein is CAWSVRAYEQYF.

This chain uses TRBV5-1 with TRBJ1-1; weak D call: TRBD1 (5 bases). Trimming shortened V by 3 bases and J by 5 bases, and 29 bases separated the two germline ends. This CDR3 has 19 amino acids. CDR1 and CDR2 (germline): SGHRS, YFSETQ. CDR3 nucleotides: TGCGCCAGCAGCTCATCGTTGACAGCCCTCCTCGGAAGGGGTACTGAAGCTTTCTTT. Translating it yields CASSSSLTALLGRGTEAFF.

V usage is TRBV7-8 and J usage is TRBJ1-2; weak D call: TRBD1 (5 bases). The CDR3 is 14 residues long. V lost 0 bases and J lost 6, with 11 bases in between. From germline, CDR1 is SGHVS and CDR2 FQNEAQ. CDR3 amino acids: CASSLADTIDGYTF. The CDR3 DNA sequence: TGTGCCAGCAGCTTAGCGGACACGATTGATGGCTACACCTTC.

This rearrangement joins TRBV7-2 to TRBJ2-3, with D perhaps given as TRBD1 or TRBD2 (6 bases each). The length of the CDR3 is 16 residues. Germline-derived CDR1 and CDR2 are SGHTA and FQGNSA. Between the trimmed V and J ends, which lost 2 bases and 2 bases, there was a span of 14 bases. CDR3 in DNA: TGTGCCAGCAGCTTAAACCAAGGGGGGCACACAGATACGCAGTATTTT. It specifies CASSLNQGGHTDTQYF. Full variable domain (remainder filled in from reference TRBV7-2 and TRBJ2-3): GAGVSQSPSNKVTEKGKDVELRCDPISGHTALYWYRQSLGQGLEFLIYFQGNSAPDKSGLPSDRFSAERTGGSVSTLTIQRTQQEDSAVYLCASSLNQGGHTDTQYFGPGTRLTVL.

The genes are TRBV7-3 and TRBJ2-7; 7 bases fit TRBD2. J was trimmed by 8 bases and V by 5 bases; bases with no gene match: 12. CDR1 and CDR2 from the germline V gene are SGHTA and FQGTGA. The CDR3 is 14 residues long. The CDR3 reads CASSKGREEPKQYF. In DNA form, the CDR3 reads TGTGCCAGCAGCAAAGGTCGGGAGGAACCCAAGCAGTACTTC.

This clonotype was detected once. This chain links TRBV2 with TRBJ2-5; 9 bases fit TRBD2. Trimming cost V 6 bases and J 5 bases; bases outside gene matches: 10. CDR1 SNHLY and CDR2 FYNNEI come from the germline V gene. The CDR3 spans 15 residues. Here the CDR3 DNA reads TGTGCCAGCAGAAACACGCTAGCGGGGTGGGAGACCCAGTACTTC. Residues: CASRNTLAGWETQYF. The full variable domain, with the rest looked up from reference TRBV2 and TRBJ2-5, is EPEVTQTPSHQVTQMGQEVILRCVPISNHLYFYWYRQILGQKVEFLVSFYNNEISEKSEIFDDQFSVERPDGSNFTLKIRSTKLEDSAMYFCASRNTLAGWETQYFGPGTRLLVL.

V and J are TRBV20-1 and TRBJ2-1; TRBD2 matches 15 bases. V dropped 4 bases and J dropped 8; count of bases not matched to a gene: 6. Germline CDR1 reads DFQATT; CDR2 reads SNEGSKA (reference sequence). The CDR3 is 15 residues long. The CDR3: CSAIGLAGGLDEQFF. CDR3 nucleotides: TGCAGTGCTATCGGACTAGCGGGAGGGCTAGATGAGCAGTTCTTC.

The V call is TRBV29-1, the J call TRBJ2-3; 10 bases map to TRBD2. The germline gives CDR1 SQVTM, CDR2 ANQGSEA. The V gene end was trimmed by 3 bases and the J gene end by 1 base; junction bases not matched to a gene: 1. This CDR3 is 14 amino acids long. Here the CDR3 reads CSVDLAGGTDTQYF. The CDR3 bases are TGCAGCGTTGACCTAGCGGGAGGCACAGATACGCAGTATTTT.

Worth noting for this clonotype: An end of the junction differs from the germline gene, which may be a read error. This chain joins TRBV4-1 and TRBJ2-3; D assignment may be TRBD1 or TRBD2 (5 bases each). CDR3 length: 14 amino acids. Germline loops: CDR1 MGHRA, CDR2 YSYEKL. CDR3 DNA sequence: TGCGCCAGCAGCCGCCGGGACCGAGGAGATACGCAGTTTTTT. It yields the protein CASSRRDRGDTQFF.

This chain links TRBV6-2 or TRBV6-3 with TRBJ2-7; 10 bases match TRBD2. The J segment lost 5 bases and the V segment lost 2 bases, leaving 6 bases of the junction unmatched. The CDR3 extends over 15 amino acids. The V gene's germline CDR1 is MNHEY and CDR2 SVGEGT. CDR3 residues: CASSYDTSGIDEQYF. The CDR3 DNA sequence: TGTGCCAGCAGTTACGACACTAGCGGGATTGACGAGCAGTACTTC.

Only one count was recorded for this clonotype. Here the CDR3 DNA reads TGTGCCAGCTCACTTGGACAGGGTGTGGAGACCCAGTACTTC. It is translated as CASSLGQGVETQYF. This chain connects TRBV18 to TRBJ2-5, with 8 bases fitting TRBD1. Per germline, CDR1 KGHSH and CDR2 LQKENI. The junction had 6 bases not matched to a gene; V was cut back by 4 bases and J by 5 bases. The CDR3 consists of 14 residues.